These 23 T cell receptor beta chains originate from one sample sequenced in a study of blood T cell repertoires in COVID-19. Measured with immunoSEQ multiplex PCR; TCRdb has only the in-frame clones, and not every one. The sample includes some 80,000 clones, 81% of them seen just once. Sequenced: peripheral blood. These receptors were obtained from a man older than 75 with acute or convalescent COVID-19.

The genes are TRBV5-1 and TRBJ1-3, with 7 bases lining up with TRBD1. Looked up from germline, CDR1 is SGHRS and CDR2 is YFSETQ. Trimming cost V 4 bases and J 0 bases; bases outside gene matches: 10. The CDR3 contains 17 residues. CDR3 region: CASSPGQAKPSGNTIYF. The DNA for the CDR3 is TGCGCCAGCAGCCCCGGACAGGCCAAGCCCTCTGGAAACACCATATATTTT.

The chain recombines TRBV5-1 with TRBJ2-3; no clear D gene. Deletions cut 3 bases from V and 3 bases from J, with 11 bases between. The CDR3 is 14 residues long. Germline assignment: CDR1 SGHRS and CDR2 YFSETQ. The CDR3 loop is CASSSIPGTDTQYF. In nucleotides, the CDR3 is TGCGCCAGCAGCTCCATCCCAGGAACAGATACGCAGTATTTT.

Only a few counts were recorded for this clone. The chain has TRBV5-1 and TRBJ1-4, with 9 bases that match TRBD1. CDR1 is SGHRS and CDR2 is YFSETQ in the germline V gene. V was pared by 0 bases and J by 7 bases, with 4 bases of the junction left unmatched. The CDR3 contains 15 residues. CDR3 protein: CASSLETGGREKLFF. For the CDR3, the DNA is TGCGCCAGCAGCTTGGAGACAGGGGGTCGTGAAAAACTGTTTTTT.

This clone was counted a single time. The chain combines TRBV10-1 with TRBJ2-3; D ambiguous. This CDR3 has 15 residues. Per germline, CDR1 WNHNN and CDR2 SYGVQD (reference sequence). V lost 8 bases and J 0 bases, leaving 15 bases between the germline ends. The CDR3 region has the DNA TGCGCCAGCGGCCCCGCTTGGGCTAGCACAGATACGCAGTATTTT. As protein: CASGPAWASTDTQYF.

This chain uses TRBV3-1 (or the pseudogene TRBV3-2) with TRBJ1-6; a weak D match, TRBD1 (6 bases). Germline CDR1 reads LGHDT; CDR2 reads YNNKEL (reference sequence). V lost 4 bases to trimming and J lost 9 bases, with 13 bases between them. The CDR3 spans 14 residues. The CDR3 sequence is CASSPITGSSPLHF. The CDR3 DNA sequence: TGTGCCAGCAGCCCTATTACAGGGAGTTCACCCCTCCACTTT.

The chain joins TRBV19 to TRBJ2-2; D is perhaps TRBD1 (6 bases). The germline CDR1 and CDR2 sequences are LNHDA and SQIVND (reference sequence). CDR3 size: 14 residues. V lost 3 bases and J 5 bases, leaving 10 bases between the germline ends. In nucleotides, the CDR3 is TGTGCCAGTAGTATTATACAGGGAACCGGGGAGCTGTTTTTT. It translates to CASSIIQGTGELFF.

V is TRBV18 and J is TRBJ2-1, with 14 nucleotides matching TRBD2. The V segment lost 0 bases and the J segment 1 base; nucleotides outside the gene matches: 8. The CDR3 is made up of 20 amino acids. The germline gives CDR1 KGHSH, CDR2 LQKENI. The CDR3 DNA sequence: TGTGCCAGCTCACCACCGCCGGGACTAGCGGGAGAAAGGTCCTACAATGAGCAGTTCTTC. Translating it yields CASSPPPGLAGERSYNEQFF. The complete variable domain, with remaining parts taken from reference TRBV18 and TRBJ2-1, reads NAGVMQNPRHLVRRRGQEARLRCSPMKGHSHVYWYRQLPEEGLKFMVYLQKENIIDESGMPKERFSAEFPKEGPSILRIQQVVRGDSAAYFCASSPPPGLAGERSYNEQFFGPGTRLTVL.

The table lists this clone with a count of one. The gene calls are TRBV6-2 or TRBV6-3 and TRBJ1-2; D is undetermined. Germline V gene sequence: CDR1 MNHEY, CDR2 SVGEGT. V was cut by 5 bases and J by 1 base, with 8 bases left in between. The CDR3 covers 13 residues. CDR3 loop: CASSHRLNYGYTF. Written as DNA, the CDR3 is TGTGCCAGCAGTCATAGACTTAACTATGGCTACACCTTC.

V gene TRBV25-1 combines with J gene TRBJ2-3; 8 bases fit TRBD1. The CDR3 is 16 amino acids. CDR1 MGHDK and CDR2 SYGVNS come from the germline V gene. The V gene end was trimmed by 3 bases and the J gene end by 2 bases; junction bases not matched to a gene: 7. The CDR3 region has the DNA TGTGCCAGCAGTGACAGGGGGCAATTCGCCACAGATACGCAGTATTTT. Protein sequence: CASSDRGQFATDTQYF.

CDR3 in amino acids: CASSVTWGGETQYF. CDR3 nucleotide sequence: TGTGCCAGTAGTGTCACCTGGGGGGGAGAGACCCAGTACTTC. The chain has TRBV19 and TRBJ2-5, with 7 bases matching TRBD2. The CDR3 runs to 14 residues. Trimming took 5 bases from V and 4 from J; bases not matched to a gene: 7. Germline V gene sequence: CDR1 LNHDA, CDR2 SQIVND (reference sequence).

This chain connects TRBV29-1 to TRBJ1-1, with 8 bases matching TRBD1. The length of the CDR3 is 11 residues. The V gene's germline CDR1 is SQVTM and CDR2 ANQGSEA. V trimming: 4 bases; J trimming: 8 bases; junction bases outside the gene matches: 3. For the CDR3, the DNA is TGCAGCGTTGGTTGGGACAGGGAAGCTTTCTTT. It codes for CSVGWDREAFF.

V gene TRBV5-1 combines with J gene TRBJ1-2; the match to TRBD1 covers 7 bases. Germline values: CDR1 SGHRS, CDR2 YFSETQ. This CDR3 spans 14 amino acids. The V and J ends lost 4 bases and 4 bases, in that order; junction bases with no gene match: 7. This chain's CDR3 is CASSRDSLTYGYTF. CDR3 DNA: TGCGCCAGCAGCAGGGACAGTTTAACCTATGGCTACACCTTC.

A few counts support this clone. The gene calls are TRBV5-1 and TRBJ2-1, with TRBD2 matching 8 bases. The CDR3 covers 15 residues. V was pared by 0 bases and J by 5 bases, with 4 bases of the junction left unmatched. Germline V gene sequence: CDR1 SGHRS, CDR2 YFSETQ. The CDR3 DNA sequence: TGCGCCAGCAGCTTGGAACTAGCGGACCACAATGAGCAGTTCTTC. Amino acids: CASSLELADHNEQFF.

The V gene is TRBV6-4, the J gene TRBJ2-3; 9 positions match TRBD2. The CDR3 has 15 residues. CDR1 is MRHNA and CDR2 is SNTAGT in the germline V gene. Losses at the gene ends were 3 bases for V and 7 bases for J; bases not matched to a gene: 8. Here the CDR3 reads CASSEGAGGANTQYF. Here the CDR3 DNA reads TGTGCCAGCAGTGAAGGAGCGGGAGGTGCGAATACGCAGTATTTT.

The chain links TRBV10-3 to TRBJ1-6, with D perhaps matching TRBD1 (5 bases). This CDR3 has 14 residues. Germline V lookup: CDR1 ENHRY, CDR2 SYGVKD. V shed 6 bases and J shed 5 bases, with 11 bases lying between them. The DNA of the CDR3 is TGTGCCATCAGCCGACAGCCCAATAATTCACCCCTCCACTTT. Translating gives CAISRQPNNSPLHF.

The rearrangement links TRBV5-1 to TRBJ1-2; the D is unclear. Per germline, CDR1 SGHRS and CDR2 YFSETQ. The CDR3 has 16 residues. V lost 0 bases and J lost 4, with 16 bases in between. CDR3 DNA: TGCGCCAGCAGCTTGGCCGGAACAGCTGAGGGCTATGGCTACACCTTC. Translating gives CASSLAGTAEGYGYTF.

The chain carries TRBV28 and TRBJ1-4; the match to TRBD1 covers 9 bases. The CDR3 sequence is 15 residues long. Germline-derived CDR1 and CDR2 are MDHEN and SYDVKM. V lost 3 bases and J lost 8; bases outside the gene matches: 7. The DNA for the CDR3 is TGTGCCAGCAGTTTGTACGGGACAGGGCACGAAAAACTGTTTTTT. As protein: CASSLYGTGHEKLFF.

The chain joins TRBV5-1 to TRBJ1-3; maybe TRBD1 (5 bases). Germline assignment: CDR1 SGHRS and CDR2 YFSETQ. Trimming took 0 bases from V and 4 from J, leaving 11 bases between them. CDR3 size: 15 residues. Written as DNA, the CDR3 is TGCGCCAGCAGCTTGGCCCAGGGATCAGGAAACACCATATATTTT. Translated, it gives CASSLAQGSGNTIYF.

This clone was observed a handful of times. The chain carries TRBV6-6 and TRBJ1-5; TRBD1 matches 7 bases. In germline, CDR1 is MNHNY, CDR2 SVGAGI (reference sequence). Trimming cost V 5 bases and J 3 bases; bases outside gene matches: 10. This CDR3 region has 16 residues. The DNA for the CDR3 is TGTGCCAGCAGTCGAGCCGGACAGGAATACAATCAGCCCCAGCATTTT. Protein sequence: CASSRAGQEYNQPQHF.

In regard to this clone: This CDR3 is also generated by other DNA sequences in the sample. The chain uses TRBV6-1 and TRBJ2-7; TRBD2 might be the D (5 bases). The V and J ends lost 0 bases and 2 bases respectively, with 11 bases between them. The CDR3 extends over 15 amino acids. Germline CDR1 is MNHNS and CDR2 is SASEGT. CDR3 sequence reads: CASSEALQRTYEQYF. CDR3 bases: TGTGCCAGCAGTGAAGCGCTACAGCGGACCTACGAGCAGTACTTC.

The CDR3 DNA sequence: TGCAGCGTCGGGACTGCTTATTACGAGCAGTACTTC. The encoded protein is CSVGTAYYEQYF. V is TRBV29-1 and J is TRBJ2-7; TRBD2 might be the D (6 bases). The CDR3 consists of 12 residues. Per germline, CDR1 SQVTM and CDR2 ANQGSEA. V was pared by 6 bases and J by 4 bases, with 13 bases between.

The rearrangement uses TRBV7-2 and TRBJ2-1; weak D call: TRBD2 (5 bases). CDR3 length: 17 residues. With 5 bases removed from V and 1 base from J, the gap between germline ends came to 18 bases. The germline V gene has CDR1 SGHTA and CDR2 FQGNSA. CDR3 nucleotides: TGTGCCAGCAGCCTATGGAGGTCCTCGGCGTCCTACAATGAGCAGTTCTTC. It translates to CASSLWRSSASYNEQFF. Supplemented by reference TRBV7-2 and TRBJ2-1, the full variable domain reads GAGVSQSPSNKVTEKGKDVELRCDPISGHTALYWYRQSLGQGLEFLIYFQGNSAPDKSGLPSDRFSAERTGGSVSTLTIQRTQQEDSAVYLCASSLWRSSASYNEQFFGPGTRLTVL.

The chain couples TRBV14 to TRBJ2-1; 13 bases align to TRBD2. CDR3 size: 20 residues. The V gene end was trimmed by 3 bases and the J gene end by 2 bases; junction bases not matched to a gene: 13. From germline, CDR1 is SGHDN and CDR2 FVKESK. The CDR3 spells CASSHPTPGLAGVPYNEQFF. Here the CDR3 DNA reads TGTGCCAGCAGCCACCCCACACCTGGACTAGCGGGAGTCCCCTACAATGAGCAGTTCTTC.